Listed here are 14 T cell receptor beta chains from one sample, sequenced in a study of TIL therapy for anti-PD-1-resistant metastatic lung cancer. Time point of the sample: pre-treatment sample, taken before nivolumab and TIL therapy. Sequencing used immunoSEQ v3. TCRdb keeps only in-frame clones here, not all; method: immunoSEQ multiplex PCR. The sample records more than 35,000 clones, less than 85% being singletons. Specimen: blood, collected at baseline. These receptors were collected from a person aged 25-85 years with non-small cell lung cancer.

The genes are TRBV6-6 and TRBJ2-1; D gene unclear. Germline CDR1 reads MNHNY; CDR2 reads SVGAGI (reference sequence). V gave up 2 bases and J gave up 10 bases, with 12 bases separating them. The CDR3 length is 13 residues. The CDR3 bases are TGTGCCAGCAGTTACGATACGGGCGGAGAGCAGTTCTTC. Residues: CASSYDTGGEQFF.

This clone was detected only once. V is TRBV19 and J is TRBJ2-5; 8 bases map to TRBD1. The CDR3 sequence is 15 residues long. Germline trimming cut 5 bases from V and 7 bases from J; bases unmatched to any gene: 12. Germline values: CDR1 LNHDA, CDR2 SQIVND (reference sequence). The CDR3 nucleotides are TGTGCCAGTAGTGTTGGACAGGGCCCAGTGGGGACCCAGTACTTC. This encodes CASSVGQGPVGTQYF.

The chain carries TRBV28 and TRBJ1-1; perhaps TRBD1 as D (5 bases). Germline loops: CDR1 MDHEN, CDR2 SYDVKM. The CDR3 covers 12 residues. V lost 6 bases to trimming and J lost 6 bases, with 11 bases between them. The CDR3 bases are TGTGCCAGCAGCCGGGGACTCCCTGAAGCTTTCTTT. Protein: CASSRGLPEAFF.

V and J are TRBV14 and TRBJ2-7; 9 nucleotides match TRBD1. Trimming took 4 bases from V and 5 from J; bases not matched to a gene: 6. Germline lookup yields CDR1 SGHDN and CDR2 FVKESK. The CDR3 is 14 residues long. CDR3 DNA: TGTGCCAGCAGCCGGGACAGGGCAGTAAACGAGCAGTACTTC. Amino acid sequence: CASSRDRAVNEQYF. Full variable domain (outside the CDR3, taken from reference TRBV14 and TRBJ2-7): EAGVTQFPSHSVIEKGQTVTLRCDPISGHDNLYWYRRVMGKEIKFLLHFVKESKQDESGMPNNRFLAERTGGTYSTLKVQPAELEDSGVYFCASSRDRAVNEQYFGPGTRLTVT.

Concerning this clone itself: Compared with germline, one end of the junction differs, possibly owing to a read error. V is TRBV10-3 and J is TRBJ2-7; 10 nucleotides line up with TRBD2. Germline assignment: CDR1 ENHRY and CDR2 SYGVKD. This CDR3 is built from 17 residues. CDR3 in DNA: TGTGCCATCAGCGAGTCCGGTTCTAGCGGGAGCGCCTACGAGCAGTACTTC. Translated: CAISESGSSGSAYEQYF.

This chain connects TRBV7-3 to TRBJ1-5, with 12 bases lining up with TRBD1. Trimming removed 5 bases from V and 2 bases from J; junction bases left unmatched: 16. The CDR3 totals 20 residues. CDR1 is SGHTA and CDR2 is FQGTGA in the germline V gene. Written as DNA, the CDR3 is TGTGCCAGCAGCCCCCATACCGGGACAGGGGGCACGGGAGGCAATCAGCCCCAGCATTTT. Translation: CASSPHTGTGGTGGNQPQHF. The whole variable domain, remainder taken from reference TRBV7-3 and TRBJ1-5, is GAGVSQTPSNKVTEKGKYVELRCDPISGHTALYWYRQSLGQGPEFLIYFQGTGAADDSGLPNDRFFAVRPEGSVSTLKIQRTERGDSAVYLCASSPHTGTGGTGGNQPQHFGDGTRLSIL.

The chain couples TRBV19 to TRBJ2-7; 8 bases agree with TRBD1. The ends lost 6 bases at V and 6 bases at J; junction bases unmatched: 4. The CDR3 loop spans 12 amino acids. Germline V gene lookup returns CDR1 LNHDA and CDR2 SQIVND (reference sequence). The chain's CDR3 is CASSPQGVEQYF. CDR3 DNA: TGTGCCAGTAGCCCACAGGGGGTCGAGCAGTACTTC.

The chain's CDR3 is CASSPPGSGDEQYF. The CDR3 coding sequence is TGTGCCAGCAGCCCACCGGGAAGCGGGGACGAGCAGTACTTC. This sequence joins TRBV7-2 and TRBJ2-7, with 7 bases matching TRBD2. The CDR3 is 14 amino acids. Per the germline V gene, CDR1 is SGHTA and CDR2 is FQGNSA. Trimming removed 5 bases from V and 5 bases from J; junction bases left unmatched: 9.

The rearrangement uses TRBV28 and TRBJ2-5; TRBD2 might be the D (6 bases). The ends were cut back, 1 base at V and 5 bases at J, with 17 bases in the middle. Per the germline V gene, CDR1 is MDHEN and CDR2 is SYDVKM. The CDR3 covers 16 residues. CDR3 region: CASSLSLASLRETQYF. CDR3 nucleotide sequence: TGTGCCAGCAGTTTATCCCTAGCGTCACTCCGGGAGACCCAGTACTTC.

Only one count was recorded for this clone. The genes are TRBV6-1 and TRBJ2-2; D perhaps matches TRBD2 (5 bases). CDR1 and CDR2 from the germline V gene are MNHNS and SASEGT. V lost 3 bases, J lost 6 bases, and 14 bases lay in between. The CDR3 has 15 amino acids. The CDR3, as DNA: TGTGCCAGCAGTGATAACGTTGTCGGGGCCGGGGAGCTGTTTTTT. As protein: CASSDNVVGAGELFF.

This chain joins TRBV19 and TRBJ2-7; D possibly corresponds to TRBD2 (6 bases). V lost 3 bases and J lost 1, with 10 bases in between. This CDR3 is 14 amino acids long. Germline CDR1 and CDR2: LNHDA and SQIVND (reference sequence). The CDR3 protein is CASSIEEGSYEQYF. The CDR3 DNA follows: TGTGCCAGTAGTATCGAGGAGGGTTCCTACGAGCAGTACTTC. The full variable domain, completed using reference TRBV19 and TRBJ2-7, is DGGITQSPKYLFRKEGQNVTLSCEQNLNHDAMYWYRQDPGQGLRLIYYSQIVNDFQKGDIAEGYSVSREKKESFPLTVTSAQKNPTAFYLCASSIEEGSYEQYFGPGTRLTVT.

The rearrangement links TRBV6-1 to TRBJ1-2; D ambiguous. Trimming removed 4 bases at V and 13 bases at J, with 10 bases between. Per germline, CDR1 MNHNS and CDR2 SASEGT. The length of the CDR3 is 10 residues. For the CDR3, the DNA is TGTGCCAGCAGTGTAGACCGGCCCACCTTC. Residues: CASSVDRPTF.

The chain employs TRBV7-3 and TRBJ2-1, with 7 bases lining up with TRBD2. Germline V gene sequence: CDR1 SGHTA, CDR2 FQGTGA. Germline trimming cut 5 bases from V and 2 bases from J; bases unmatched to any gene: 6. The CDR3 loop spans 15 amino acids. The CDR3 DNA reads as TGTGCCAGCAGCGCTACGCTAGCGGCCTACAATGAGCAGTTCTTC. This encodes CASSATLAAYNEQFF.

The chain uses TRBV28 and TRBJ1-5; no firm D call. In germline, CDR1 is MDHEN, CDR2 SYDVKM. The CDR3 covers 16 residues. The ends were cut back, 6 bases at V and 2 bases at J, with 17 bases in the middle. Written as DNA, the CDR3 is TGTGCCAGCAGACCCCAGGTGGGTTCGGGCAATCAGCCCCAGCATTTT. Its protein is CASRPQVGSGNQPQHF.